These 16 T cell receptor beta chains came from one sample sequenced in a study of CD8 T cells in ankylosing spondylitis. General study points: Apparently characteristic of ankylosing spondylitis blood was a TCR beta motif (fewer than ten highly homologous variants).

The antigens these receptors bind are not known. MiXCR, applied by TCRdb to the 5' RACE reads, yields one record per CDR3 protein. The sample carries about 540,000 distinct CDR3 sequences, roughly 13% recorded once. The sequencing input was blood, either unsorted or a sorted T cell fraction (not recorded which). These receptors came from a male donor with ankylosing spondylitis.

This clonotype was seen at least ten times. V is TRBV7-2 and J is TRBJ2-1, with D perhaps matching TRBD2 (7 bases). The CDR3 has 13 amino acids. CDR1 is SGHTA, CDR2 FQGNSA, per germline. Trimming shortened V by 1 base and J by 8 bases, and 9 bases separated the two germline ends. The CDR3: CASSLVGGDEQFF. The CDR3 DNA is TGTGCCAGCAGCTTAGTAGGGGGGGATGAGCAGTTCTTC.

This clonotype has a count of ten or more. The V and J genes are TRBV7-2 and TRBJ2-2; D unclear. The CDR3 runs to 14 residues. Trimming cost V 3 bases and J 4 bases, with 9 bases left between them. From germline, CDR1 is SGHTA and CDR2 FQGNSA. The CDR3 nucleotides are TGTGCCAGCAGCTTCGATGGTTTCACCGGGGAGCTGTTTTTT. It is translated as CASSFDGFTGELFF.

This clonotype was seen a handful of times. This chain links TRBV27 with TRBJ2-7; 11 positions match TRBD2. Unmatched junction bases numbered 6, after V lost 8 bases and J lost 3 bases. The germline gives CDR1 MNHEY, CDR2 SMNVEV (reference sequence). The CDR3 consists of 14 residues. The CDR3 DNA reads TGTGCCAGCCATGGACTAGCGGGTATCTACGAGCAGTACTTC. Amino acids: CASHGLAGIYEQYF.

This clonotype was counted between two and nine times. The rearrangement links TRBV7-2 to TRBJ2-1; a weak D match, TRBD2 (6 bases). Germline V gives CDR1 SGHTA, CDR2 FQGNSA. The CDR3 has 15 amino acids. Trimming left V 6 bases short and J 3 bases short, with 15 bases between. DNA for the CDR3: TGTGCCAGCAGAATTGGAGGGTGGTTCTACAATGAGCAGTTCTTC. Amino acids: CASRIGGWFYNEQFF. The whole variable domain, filled in from reference TRBV7-2 and TRBJ2-1, reads GAGVSQSPSNKVTEKGKDVELRCDPISGHTALYWYRQSLGQGLEFLIYFQGNSAPDKSGLPSDRFSAERTGGSVSTLTIQRTQQEDSAVYLCASRIGGWFYNEQFFGPGTRLTVL.

In this sample, this clonotype turned up a few times. The CDR3 nucleotides read TGTGCCAGCAGCCCTCGTGGGGGCTTTTACAATGAGCAGTTCTTC. Encoded protein: CASSPRGGFYNEQFF. The chain has TRBV5-6 and TRBJ2-1, with D tentatively TRBD1 (6 bases). The V end was cut by 4 bases, the J end by 4 bases, with 15 bases between. The CDR3 spans 15 residues. Germline values: CDR1 SGHDT, CDR2 YYEEEE.

The V and J genes are TRBV4-2 and TRBJ2-2; the match to TRBD2 covers 9 bases. Germline lookup yields CDR1 LGHNA and CDR2 YNFKEQ. J lost 5 bases, V lost 0 bases, and 7 bases had no gene match. The CDR3 is 17 amino acids. The CDR3 protein is CASSQDRAGGGTGELFF. The CDR3 coding sequence is TGTGCCAGCAGCCAAGATCGCGCGGGAGGGGGGACCGGGGAGCTGTTTTTT.

This clonotype was seen once. The chain employs TRBV6-1 and TRBJ2-7; 8 bases map to TRBD1. The V gene end was trimmed by 7 bases and the J gene end by 6 bases; junction bases not matched to a gene: 11. The CDR3 is 14 amino acids. Germline V CDR1 and CDR2: MNHNS, SASEGT. The CDR3 loop is CASNSRQGSGEQYV. CDR3 nucleotide sequence: TGTGCCAGCAACTCAAGACAGGGGTCAGGCGAGCAGTACGTC.

This clonotype was seen a handful of times. V usage is TRBV4-2 and J usage is TRBJ2-2, with TRBD2 matching over 10 bases. The CDR3 is 16 residues long. Germline CDR1 reads LGHNA; CDR2 reads YNFKEQ. Trimming removed 3 bases from V and 5 bases from J; junction bases left unmatched: 6. The CDR3 loop is CASSQPSGRGTGELFF. CDR3 DNA sequence: TGTGCCAGCAGCCAGCCTAGCGGGAGAGGAACCGGGGAGCTGTTTTTT.

This clonotype was recorded many times. J is TRBJ2-5 and V is TRBV5-1; D might be TRBD2 (5 bases). The V end was cut by 5 bases, the J end by 3 bases, with 14 bases between. Germline CDR1 and CDR2: SGHRS and YFSETQ. The CDR3 spans 14 residues. The CDR3 DNA sequence: TGCGCCAGCAGGAGCGCGGCGGGTAAAGAGACCCAGTACTTC. Translating gives CASRSAAGKETQYF. Filled out from reference TRBV5-1 and TRBJ2-5, the complete variable domain reads KAGVTQTPRYLIKTRGQQVTLSCSPISGHRSVSWYQQTPGQGLQFLFEYFSETQRNKGNFPGRFSGRQFSNSRSEMNVSTLELGDSALYLCASRSAAGKETQYFGPGTRLLVL.

The genes are TRBV29-1 and TRBJ2-2; no clear D. V gave up 5 bases and J gave up 4 bases, with 14 bases separating them. CDR3 size: 14 residues. The germline CDR1 and CDR2 sequences are SQVTM and ANQGSEA. The CDR3 here is CSVLVRSATGELFF. The CDR3 coding sequence is TGCAGCGTTTTAGTACGGAGCGCCACCGGGGAGCTGTTTTTT.

This clonotype was seen ten or more times. The genes are TRBV7-8 and TRBJ1-1, with D unclear. In germline, CDR1 is SGHVS, CDR2 FQNEAQ. Trimming removed 5 bases at V and 0 bases at J, with 7 bases between. This CDR3 has 13 residues. In DNA form, the CDR3 reads TGTGCCAGCAGCCTCGACTTGAACACTGAAGCTTTCTTT. Protein product: CASSLDLNTEAFF.

This clonotype was seen a handful of times. The rearrangement uses TRBV20-1 and TRBJ1-2; the match to TRBD1 covers 9 bases. The CDR3 sequence is 11 residues long. Unmatched junction bases numbered 1, after V lost 5 bases and J lost 6 bases. CDR1 DFQATT and CDR2 SNEGSKA come from the germline V gene (reference sequence). The CDR3: CSAGTGNGYTF. CDR3 nucleotide sequence: TGCAGTGCTGGGACAGGGAATGGCTACACCTTC.

There are many counts of this clonotype. This rearrangement joins TRBV5-1 to TRBJ2-5, with D perhaps matching TRBD1 (5 bases). V lost 4 bases and J lost 3, with 7 bases in between. This CDR3 has 12 amino acids. The germline V gene encodes CDR1 SGHRS and CDR2 YFSETQ. This CDR3 reads CASSQTEETQYF. CDR3 sequence (DNA): TGCGCCAGCAGCCAGACAGAAGAGACCCAGTACTTC. Filled out from reference TRBV5-1 and TRBJ2-5, the complete variable domain reads KAGVTQTPRYLIKTRGQQVTLSCSPISGHRSVSWYQQTPGQGLQFLFEYFSETQRNKGNFPGRFSGRQFSNSRSEMNVSTLELGDSALYLCASSQTEETQYFGPGTRLLVL.

This clonotype has only a few counts. The rearrangement uses TRBV7-2 and TRBJ1-3; 10 bases are shared with TRBD1. J lost 4 bases, V lost 4 bases, and 10 bases had no gene match. Germline loops: CDR1 SGHTA, CDR2 FQGNSA. The CDR3 spans 17 residues. CDR3 sequence: CASSSRQGALSGNTIYF. Here the CDR3 DNA reads TGTGCCAGCAGCTCCCGACAGGGGGCGCTTTCCGGAAACACCATATATTTT.

Only a few counts were recorded for this clonotype. V usage is TRBV29-1 and J usage is TRBJ1-2; TRBD1 aligns across 7 bases. Germline-derived CDR1 and CDR2 are SQVTM and ANQGSEA. The CDR3 runs 13 residues. The V gene end was trimmed by 8 bases and the J gene end by 4 bases; junction bases not matched to a gene: 10. The DNA for the CDR3 is TGCAGCCCCCAGGGGGGGGGCACCTATGGCTACACCTTC. Amino acids: CSPQGGGTYGYTF.

This clonotype was counted many times. The chain employs TRBV9 and TRBJ2-3; D is possibly TRBD2 (5 bases). Deletions cut 4 bases from V and 1 base from J, with 16 bases between. CDR1 and CDR2 from the germline V gene are SGDLS and YYNGEE. The CDR3 has 16 amino acids. CDR3 in DNA: TGTGCCAGCAGCCTCCTGGGGAGCGCTCGCACAGATACGCAGTATTTT. Translation gives CASSLLGSARTDTQYF. The whole variable domain, remainder taken from reference TRBV9 and TRBJ2-3, is DSGVTQTPKHLITATGQRVTLRCSPRSGDLSVYWYQQSLDQGLQFLIQYYNGEERAKGNILERFSAQQFPDLHSELNLSSLELGDSALYFCASSLLGSARTDTQYFGPGTRLTVL.